Sequencing of this TCR beta chain was carried out in a study of blood T cell repertoires in COVID-19. Study overall: Sites in the United States, Italy and Spain provided acute and convalescent COVID-19 samples. In each case, the material was cDNA or gDNA derived from T cells, B-cell-depleted T cells, or PBMCs.

Original methodology: Estimates of nucleated cell counts were drawn from the amplification of reference gene primers. Sequencing used immunoSEQ multiplex PCR; TCRdb keeps in-frame clones, though not all of them. That table supplies the V and J calls and clone size; D and trimming were determined from the DNA. Of 150,000 or so clones listed, around 82% are singletons. The germline V gene encodes CDR1 SGDLS and CDR2 YYNGEE. The CDR3 has 16 amino acids. Trimming left V 4 bases short and J 0 bases short, with 14 bases between. Material: peripheral blood. The chain employs TRBV9 and TRBJ1-3; a possible D gene is TRBD1 (6 bases). This TCR came from a human donor in a cohort sampled during active COVID-19. CDR3 amino acids: CASSSSDRFSGNTIYF. CDR3 in DNA: TGTGCCAGCAGCTCCAGTGACAGGTTCTCTGGAAACACCATATATTTT.